One and the same sample provided the 32 T cell receptor beta chains below, sequenced in a study of shared clonotypes between healthy human individuals. The table came from immunoSEQ multiplex PCR; TCRdb's copy has only in-frame clones and leaves some out. There are 950,000 to 1,300,000 clones in the sample; around 74% occur only once, and about 1.5% lies in the top ten. The sequenced material came from memory CD4+ T cells sorted from blood. Subset denoted: CD45RA-negative fraction. The receptors shown here come from a man aged 18 to 30 in good health.

This chain joins TRBV2 and TRBJ2-7; 8 bases are shared with TRBD1. The CDR3 length is 14 residues. The V gene end was trimmed by 7 bases and the J gene end by 2 bases; junction bases not matched to a gene: 7. Germline CDR1 SNHLY, CDR2 FYNNEI. The CDR3 bases are TGTGCCAGCAAAAAGGGACAGGCAACCTACGAGCAGTACTTC. Translated: CASKKGQATYEQYF.

In its sample, this clone was seen many times. This rearrangement joins TRBV12-5 to TRBJ2-7; maybe TRBD2 (5 bases). Trimming removed 0 bases at V and 4 bases at J, with 16 bases between. The CDR3 is made up of 16 amino acids. CDR1 and CDR2 (germline): LGHNT, FRNRAP. This chain's CDR3 is CASGLVRERRRYEQYF. Here the CDR3 DNA reads TGTGCTAGTGGTTTGGTACGAGAGCGGAGACGGTACGAGCAGTACTTC. Variable domain in full (rest from reference TRBV12-5 and TRBJ2-7): DARVTQTPRHKVTEMGQEVTMRCQPILGHNTVFWYRQTMMQGLELLAYFRNRAPLDDSGMPKDRFSAEMPDATLATLKIQPSEPRDSAVYFCASGLVRERRRYEQYFGPGTRLTVT.

The chain is built from TRBV5-1 and TRBJ2-5, with 7 bases lining up with TRBD1. The germline gives CDR1 SGHRS, CDR2 YFSETQ. The CDR3 covers 16 residues. V gave up 4 bases and J gave up 2 bases; unmatched junction bases: 11. Here the CDR3 reads CASSRAGDRVQETQYF. The CDR3 DNA is TGCGCCAGCAGCCGGGCCGGAGACAGGGTACAAGAGACCCAGTACTTC.

The chain has TRBV5-1 and TRBJ2-5, with 8 bases matching TRBD1. Losses at the gene ends were 4 bases for V and 5 bases for J; bases not matched to a gene: 7. The CDR3 is 14 amino acids. Germline CDR1 is SGHRS and CDR2 is YFSETQ. The CDR3 here is CASSTTGGMETQYF. The CDR3 DNA follows: TGCGCCAGCAGCACAACAGGGGGGATGGAGACCCAGTACTTC. The full variable domain, rest sourced from reference TRBV5-1 and TRBJ2-5, is KAGVTQTPRYLIKTRGQQVTLSCSPISGHRSVSWYQQTPGQGLQFLFEYFSETQRNKGNFPGRFSGRQFSNSRSEMNVSTLELGDSALYLCASSTTGGMETQYFGPGTRLLVL.

The chain is built from TRBV25-1 and TRBJ2-7; D gene ambiguous. Trimming took 3 bases from V and 7 from J, leaving 7 bases between them. This CDR3 has 11 residues. CDR1 MGHDK and CDR2 SYGVNS come from the germline V gene. CDR3: CASSERFEQYF. The CDR3 DNA sequence: TGTGCCAGCAGTGAGAGATTTGAGCAGTACTTC.

V gene TRBV28 combines with J gene TRBJ1-3; D might be TRBD1 (5 bases). Germline V CDR1 and CDR2: MDHEN, SYDVKM. V was trimmed by 5 bases and J by 4 bases, leaving 21 bases between them. The CDR3 covers 17 residues. CDR3 region: CASSLSRREPGGNTIYF. The CDR3 bases are TGTGCCAGCAGTCTATCACGACGGGAGCCAGGGGGAAACACCATATATTTT.

The gene calls are TRBV19 and TRBJ2-5, with TRBD2 identical over 8 bases. The germline gives CDR1 LNHDA, CDR2 SQIVND (reference sequence). The CDR3 extends over 16 amino acids. Trimming removed 1 base from V and 4 bases from J; junction bases left unmatched: 8. CDR3 region: CASSIGGGIDLETQYF. DNA for the CDR3: TGTGCCAGTAGTATAGGCGGGGGGATCGATCTAGAGACCCAGTACTTC.

This clone was recorded a few times. This chain links TRBV2 with TRBJ1-6, with D unresolved. The CDR3 covers 14 residues. Trimming removed 0 bases at V and 8 bases at J, with 8 bases between. Per the germline V gene, CDR1 is SNHLY and CDR2 is FYNNEI. Here the CDR3 DNA reads TGTGCCAGCAGTGAAGCGGGTAGAGATTCACCCCTCCACTTT. As protein: CASSEAGRDSPLHF.

The chain uses TRBV10-3 and TRBJ2-7; the match to TRBD1 covers 7 bases. The CDR3 spans 17 residues. V lost 6 bases and J lost 1; bases outside the gene matches: 15. The germline V gene encodes CDR1 ENHRY and CDR2 SYGVKD. The CDR3 spells CAISNTHAETGSYEQYF. CDR3 DNA sequence: TGTGCCATCAGCAACACACACGCAGAGACAGGGTCCTACGAGCAGTACTTC.

This clone was recorded many times. The rearrangement links TRBV6-5 to TRBJ2-3; D gene uncertain. The germline gives CDR1 MNHEY, CDR2 SVGAGI. This CDR3 spans 14 amino acids. Trimming stripped 0 bases from V and 2 bases from J, with 6 bases between. Here the CDR3 DNA reads TGTGCCAGCAGTTACTCATTCCTCACAGATACGCAGTATTTT. It specifies CASSYSFLTDTQYF.

The chain uses TRBV30 and TRBJ2-7; possible D gene TRBD2, 7 bases. V dropped 5 bases and J dropped 9 bases, with 20 bases sitting between them. Germline assignment: CDR1 GTSNPN and CDR2 SVGIG (reference sequence). The CDR3 has 13 amino acids. The CDR3 reads CAWAGAPLMGQYF. In nucleotides, the CDR3 is TGTGCCTGGGCGGGGGCTCCCTTGATGGGGCAGTACTTC.

The rearrangement uses TRBV30 and TRBJ2-1; D unclear. The CDR3 contains 12 residues. V dropped 2 bases and J dropped 4 bases, with 6 bases sitting between them. The V gene's germline CDR1 is GTSNPN and CDR2 SVGIG (reference sequence). DNA for the CDR3: TGTGCCTGGAGTATGGCTTACAATGAGCAGTTCTTC. Protein: CAWSMAYNEQFF. The full variable domain, with the rest looked up from reference TRBV30 and TRBJ2-1, is SQTIHQWPATLVQPVGSPLSLECTVEGTSNPNLYWYRQAAGRGLQLLFYSVGIGQISSEVPQNLSASRPQDRQFILSSKKLLLSDSGFYLCAWSMAYNEQFFGPGTRLTVL.

The rearrangement joins TRBV4-1 to TRBJ2-7; TRBD2 agrees at 9 bases. CDR1 is MGHRA, CDR2 YSYEKL, per germline. Germline trimming cut 0 bases from V and 3 bases from J; bases unmatched to any gene: 3. The CDR3 consists of 15 residues. CDR3: CASSQDAGGVYEQYF. The CDR3 DNA sequence: TGCGCCAGCAGCCAAGATGCGGGGGGGGTCTACGAGCAGTACTTC.

This clone has more than one count but fewer than ten. This specimen includes other DNA sequences encoding the same CDR3. The chain carries TRBV19 and TRBJ1-5; 8 nucleotides line up with TRBD1. The ends lost 5 bases at V and 6 bases at J; junction bases unmatched: 3. CDR3 size: 13 residues. The germline V gene has CDR1 LNHDA and CDR2 SQIVND (reference sequence). The CDR3 nucleotides read TGTGCCAGTAGTGGACAGGGAAGTCAGCCCCAGCATTTT. This sequence encodes CASSGQGSQPQHF. The whole variable domain, remainder taken from reference TRBV19 and TRBJ1-5, is DGGITQSPKYLFRKEGQNVTLSCEQNLNHDAMYWYRQDPGQGLRLIYYSQIVNDFQKGDIAEGYSVSREKKESFPLTVTSAQKNPTAFYLCASSGQGSQPQHFGDGTRLSIL.

The chain uses TRBV11-2 and TRBJ2-1; TRBD2 agrees at 9 bases. Germline V gives CDR1 SGHAT, CDR2 FQNNGV. This CDR3 has 15 residues. V was clipped by 1 base and J by 6 bases; unmatched bases: 4. The CDR3, as DNA: TGTGCCAGCAGCTTAGGTGTTAGCGGGAGCAATGAGCAGTTCTTC. Protein product: CASSLGVSGSNEQFF. The entire variable domain, with the rest obtained from reference TRBV11-2 and TRBJ2-1, is as follows: EAGVAQSPRYKIIEKRQSVAFWCNPISGHATLYWYQQILGQGPKLLIQFQNNGVVDDSQLPKDRFSAERLKGVDSTLKIQPAKLEDSAVYLCASSLGVSGSNEQFFGPGTRLTVL.

On this clone itself: This sample also contains other DNA sequences that code for the same CDR3. The chain is built from TRBV19 and TRBJ2-7; the match to TRBD1 covers 8 bases. Germline lookup yields CDR1 LNHDA and CDR2 SQIVND (reference sequence). The CDR3 loop spans 14 amino acids. Unmatched junction bases numbered 5, after V lost 3 bases and J lost 4 bases. CDR3: CASSMQGAGYEQYF. The CDR3 DNA reads as TGTGCCAGTAGTATGCAGGGGGCTGGTTACGAGCAGTACTTC.

CDR3: CASSGAPFSGNTIYF. The DNA for the CDR3 is TGTGCCAGCAGTGGGGCCCCCTTCTCTGGAAACACCATATATTTT. The V and J genes are TRBV6-1 and TRBJ1-3, with D hard to call. The ends were cut back, 4 bases at V and 0 bases at J, with 10 bases in the middle. CDR1 and CDR2 from the germline V gene are MNHNS and SASEGT. This CDR3 contains 15 residues.

This chain connects TRBV5-1 to TRBJ1-6; D call uncertain. V lost 0 bases and J lost 7, with 8 bases in between. This CDR3 spans 14 amino acids. Germline V gives CDR1 SGHRS, CDR2 YFSETQ. The CDR3 DNA reads as TGCGCCAGCAGCTTGGTCGCAGTCAATTCACCCCTCCACTTT. This encodes CASSLVAVNSPLHF.

V is TRBV30 and J is TRBJ1-1; D not certain. The CDR3 covers 13 residues. Germline CDR1 and CDR2: GTSNPN and SVGIG (reference sequence). Trimming shortened V by 4 bases and J by 0 bases, and 9 bases separated the two germline ends. The CDR3 protein is CAWIRFMNTEAFF. In DNA, the CDR3 is TGTGCCTGGATACGTTTCATGAACACTGAAGCTTTCTTT.

V gene TRBV7-2 combines with J gene TRBJ2-5; 9 nucleotides align to TRBD2. CDR3 size: 17 residues. V shed 6 bases, J shed 1 base, and the junction held 12 bases outside the gene matches. The germline V gene encodes CDR1 SGHTA and CDR2 FQGNSA. As DNA, the CDR3 is TGTGCCAGCAGATACGCTGCCGGGACTAGCCCCCAAGAGACCCAGTACTTC. This sequence encodes CASRYAAGTSPQETQYF. Together with reference TRBV7-2 and TRBJ2-5, the CDR3 gives the full variable domain: GAGVSQSPSNKVTEKGKDVELRCDPISGHTALYWYRQSLGQGLEFLIYFQGNSAPDKSGLPSDRFSAERTGGSVSTLTIQRTQQEDSAVYLCASRYAAGTSPQETQYFGPGTRLLVL.

This chain uses TRBV19 with TRBJ1-5, with a weak D call TRBD1 (5 bases). This CDR3 has 18 residues. Looked up from germline, CDR1 is LNHDA and CDR2 is SQIVND (reference sequence). Between the trimmed V and J ends, which lost 4 bases and 0 bases, there was a span of 19 bases. The CDR3 reads CASSRVQGSLPSNQPQHF. CDR3 DNA: TGTGCCAGTAGTAGAGTTCAGGGCAGCCTCCCTAGCAATCAGCCCCAGCATTTT.

The rearrangement joins TRBV10-1 to TRBJ1-1; D perhaps matches TRBD1 (6 bases). V was clipped by 0 bases and J by 5 bases, with 16 bases between them. The CDR3 runs to 16 residues. CDR1 and CDR2 from the germline V gene are WNHNN and SYGVQD (reference sequence). The CDR3 here is CASSESRAQGRTEAFF. The DNA for the CDR3 is TGCGCCAGCAGTGAGTCGAGGGCACAGGGCAGGACTGAAGCTTTCTTT.

The table lists this clone with a few counts. The chain recombines TRBV15 with TRBJ2-5, with unresolved D. The CDR3 runs to 15 residues. Germline-derived CDR1 and CDR2 are LNHNV and YYDKDF (reference sequence). V dropped 0 bases and J dropped 4 bases, with 12 bases sitting between them. The CDR3 loop reads CATSRDEGSSETQYF. CDR3 DNA sequence: TGTGCCACCAGCAGAGATGAAGGTAGTTCAGAGACCCAGTACTTC.

A single count supports this clone. The chain combines TRBV7-9 with TRBJ1-1; D unclear. CDR1 and CDR2 (germline): SEHNR, FQNEAQ (reference sequence). With 3 bases removed from V and 0 bases from J, the gap between germline ends came to 8 bases. The CDR3 sequence is 14 residues long. This CDR3 reads CASSLGTMNTEAFF. The CDR3 DNA reads as TGTGCCAGCAGCTTGGGTACCATGAACACTGAAGCTTTCTTT.

In its sample, this clone was seen a few times. The chain's CDR3 is CASSLGGSANVLTF. The CDR3 DNA reads TGTGCCAGCAGCCTAGGCGGGTCTGCCAACGTCCTGACTTTC. The V call is TRBV7-2, the J call TRBJ2-6, with D maybe TRBD2 (5 bases). The ends were cut back, 5 bases at V and 7 bases at J, with 12 bases in the middle. Germline V gene sequence: CDR1 SGHTA, CDR2 FQGNSA. CDR3 length: 14 amino acids.

This chain connects TRBV20-1 to TRBJ1-4; D ambiguous. Germline loops: CDR1 DFQATT, CDR2 SNEGSKA (reference sequence). Trimming cost V 1 base and J 11 bases, with 8 bases left between them. The length of the CDR3 is 11 residues. DNA for the CDR3: TGCAGTGCTAGAGCCGGGATTAAACTGTTTTTT. Protein: CSARAGIKLFF.

The J gene is TRBJ2-3, the V gene TRBV5-6, with D unclear. Germline V gives CDR1 SGHDT, CDR2 YYEEEE. V lost 3 bases to trimming and J lost 4 bases, with 21 bases between them. The CDR3 is made up of 17 amino acids. In DNA form, the CDR3 reads TGTGCCAGCAGCTCAGTCAAAAGGGCCCCGGGCGCAGATACGCAGTATTTT. Amino acid sequence: CASSSVKRAPGADTQYF.

Notes on this clone: A much larger clone sits a single nucleotide away, making a read error possible. The chain carries TRBV19 and TRBJ2-1; D remains unclear. Per germline, CDR1 LNHDA and CDR2 SQIVND (reference sequence). V shed 8 bases and J shed 2 bases, with 4 bases lying between them. The length of the CDR3 is 11 residues. The CDR3, as DNA: TGTGCCAGTGGGACCTACAATGAGCAGTTCTTC. It specifies CASGTYNEQFF.

The chain links TRBV5-1 to TRBJ1-6, with D unresolved. CDR1 and CDR2 (germline): SGHRS, YFSETQ. The ends were cut back, 3 bases at V and 5 bases at J, with 15 bases in the middle. The CDR3 has 16 amino acids. This chain's CDR3 is CASSYSRAVDNSPLHF. The CDR3 DNA is TGCGCCAGCAGCTACTCCCGGGCTGTTGATAATTCACCCCTCCACTTT.

The chain recombines TRBV5-6 with TRBJ2-3, with 9 bases that match TRBD1. The V gene end was trimmed by 0 bases and the J gene end by 7 bases; junction bases not matched to a gene: 9. This CDR3 contains 16 residues. CDR1 SGHDT and CDR2 YYEEEE come from the germline V gene. The CDR3 bases are TGTGCCAGCAGCTTGGTTACCGGACAGGGGATGAATACGCAGTATTTT. Protein: CASSLVTGQGMNTQYF. Full variable domain (rest looked up from reference TRBV5-6 and TRBJ2-3): DAGVTQSPTHLIKTRGQQVTLRCSPKSGHDTVSWYQQALGQGPQFIFQYYEEEERQRGNFPDRFSGHQFPNYSSELNVNALLLGDSALYLCASSLVTGQGMNTQYFGPGTRLTVL.

V usage is TRBV5-1 and J usage is TRBJ1-6; no clear D. Per the germline V gene, CDR1 is SGHRS and CDR2 is YFSETQ. The V gene lost 0 bases and the J gene lost 7 bases, with 14 bases spanning the gap. The CDR3 covers 16 residues. CDR3 nucleotide sequence: TGCGCCAGCAGCTTGGCCGGACCGGGGATGAATTCACCCCTCCACTTT. It encodes CASSLAGPGMNSPLHF.

The V call is TRBV7-8, the J call TRBJ2-3, with a possible D match to TRBD1 (6 bases). Trimming removed 5 bases from V and 3 bases from J, with 15 bases in between. The CDR3 runs 15 residues. Germline-derived CDR1 and CDR2 are SGHVS and FQNEAQ. CDR3 DNA: TGTGCCAGCAGCCAAAACCCGGACAGAACAGATACGCAGTATTTT. Amino acids: CASSQNPDRTDTQYF.